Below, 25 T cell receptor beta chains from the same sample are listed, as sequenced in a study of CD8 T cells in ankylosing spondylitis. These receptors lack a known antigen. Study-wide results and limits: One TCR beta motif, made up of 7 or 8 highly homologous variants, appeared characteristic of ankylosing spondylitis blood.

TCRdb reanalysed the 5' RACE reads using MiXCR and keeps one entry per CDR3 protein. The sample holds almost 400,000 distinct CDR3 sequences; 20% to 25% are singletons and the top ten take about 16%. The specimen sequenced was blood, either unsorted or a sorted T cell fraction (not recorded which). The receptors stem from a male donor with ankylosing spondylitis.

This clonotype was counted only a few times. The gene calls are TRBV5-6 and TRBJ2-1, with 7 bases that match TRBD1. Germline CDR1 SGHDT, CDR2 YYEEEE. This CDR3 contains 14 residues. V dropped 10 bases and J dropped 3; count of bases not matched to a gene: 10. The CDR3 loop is CASLRGQNYNEQFF. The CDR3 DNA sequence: TGTGCCTCCTTAAGGGGACAGAACTACAATGAGCAGTTCTTC.

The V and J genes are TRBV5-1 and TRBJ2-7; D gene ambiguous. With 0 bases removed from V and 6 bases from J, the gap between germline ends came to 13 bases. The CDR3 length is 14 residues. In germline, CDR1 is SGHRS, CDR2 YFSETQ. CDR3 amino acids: CASSLGRSSGEQYF. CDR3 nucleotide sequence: TGCGCCAGCAGCTTGGGCAGGAGTTCGGGCGAGCAGTACTTC.

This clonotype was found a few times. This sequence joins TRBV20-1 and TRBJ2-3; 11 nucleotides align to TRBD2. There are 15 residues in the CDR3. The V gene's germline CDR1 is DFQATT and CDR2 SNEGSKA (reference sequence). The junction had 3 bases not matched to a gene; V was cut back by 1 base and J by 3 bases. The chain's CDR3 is CSARVPSGRTDTQYF. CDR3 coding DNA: TGCAGTGCTAGAGTACCTAGCGGGAGGACAGATACGCAGTATTTT.

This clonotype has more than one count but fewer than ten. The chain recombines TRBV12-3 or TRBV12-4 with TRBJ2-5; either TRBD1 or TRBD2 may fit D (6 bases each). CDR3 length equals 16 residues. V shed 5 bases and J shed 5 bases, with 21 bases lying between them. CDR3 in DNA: TGTGCCAGCAGTGGCCTGGATGGGGGGCGTCGCGAGACCCAGTACTTC. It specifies CASSGLDGGRRETQYF.

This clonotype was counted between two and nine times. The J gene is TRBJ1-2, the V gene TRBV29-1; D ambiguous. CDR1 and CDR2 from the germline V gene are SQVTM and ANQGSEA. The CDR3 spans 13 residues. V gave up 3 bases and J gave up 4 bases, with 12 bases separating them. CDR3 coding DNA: TGCAGCGTTGAGCAGGACTTAACCTATGGCTACACCTTC. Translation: CSVEQDLTYGYTF.

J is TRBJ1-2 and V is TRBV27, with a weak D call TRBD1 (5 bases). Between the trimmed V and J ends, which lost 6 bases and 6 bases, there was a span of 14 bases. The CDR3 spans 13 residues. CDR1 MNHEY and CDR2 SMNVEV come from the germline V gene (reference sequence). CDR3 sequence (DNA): TGTGCCAGCAGCCCCACAGGAATGCATGGCTACACCTTC. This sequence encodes CASSPTGMHGYTF.

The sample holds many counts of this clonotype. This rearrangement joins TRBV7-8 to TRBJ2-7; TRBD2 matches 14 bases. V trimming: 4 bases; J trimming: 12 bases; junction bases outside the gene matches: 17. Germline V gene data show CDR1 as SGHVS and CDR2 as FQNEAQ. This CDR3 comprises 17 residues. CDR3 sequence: CASSSSAYSGLAGVWYF. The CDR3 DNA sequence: TGTGCCAGCAGCTCTTCCGCTTACTCGGGACTAGCGGGAGTGTGGTACTTC.

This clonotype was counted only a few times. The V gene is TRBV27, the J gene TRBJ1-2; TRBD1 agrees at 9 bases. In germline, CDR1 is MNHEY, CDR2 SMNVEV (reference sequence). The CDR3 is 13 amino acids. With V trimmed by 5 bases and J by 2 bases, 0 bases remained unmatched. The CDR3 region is CASSGTGNYGYTF. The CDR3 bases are TGTGCCAGCAGTGGGACAGGGAACTATGGCTACACCTTC.

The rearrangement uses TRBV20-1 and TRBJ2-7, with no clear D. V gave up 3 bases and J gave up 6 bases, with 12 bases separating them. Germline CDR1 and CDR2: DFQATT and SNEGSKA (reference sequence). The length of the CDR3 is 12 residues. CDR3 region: CSASVTSSEQYF. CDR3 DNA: TGCAGTGCTAGTGTCACGTCCAGCGAGCAGTACTTC.

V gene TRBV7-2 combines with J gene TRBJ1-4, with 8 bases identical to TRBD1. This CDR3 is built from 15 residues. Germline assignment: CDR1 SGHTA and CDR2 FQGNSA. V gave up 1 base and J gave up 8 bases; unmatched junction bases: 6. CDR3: CASSLVPGQEEKLFF. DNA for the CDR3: TGTGCCAGCAGCTTAGTCCCGGGACAGGAAGAAAAACTGTTTTTT.

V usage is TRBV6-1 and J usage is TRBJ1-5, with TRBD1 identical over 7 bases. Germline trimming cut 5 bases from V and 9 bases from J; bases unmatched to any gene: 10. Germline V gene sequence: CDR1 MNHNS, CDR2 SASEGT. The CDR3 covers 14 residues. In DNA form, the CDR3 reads TGTGCCAGCAGTCATACAGGGGCGACTGGGCCCCAGCATTTT. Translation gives CASSHTGATGPQHF.

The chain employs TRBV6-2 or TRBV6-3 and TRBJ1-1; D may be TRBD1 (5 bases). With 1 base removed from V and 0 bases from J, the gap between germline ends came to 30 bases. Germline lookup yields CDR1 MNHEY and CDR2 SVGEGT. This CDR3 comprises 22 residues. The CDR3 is CASSYWGIGTSRLKAMNTEAFF. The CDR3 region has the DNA TGTGCCAGCAGTTACTGGGGCATCGGGACTTCGCGTCTGAAGGCTATGAACACTGAAGCTTTCTTT.

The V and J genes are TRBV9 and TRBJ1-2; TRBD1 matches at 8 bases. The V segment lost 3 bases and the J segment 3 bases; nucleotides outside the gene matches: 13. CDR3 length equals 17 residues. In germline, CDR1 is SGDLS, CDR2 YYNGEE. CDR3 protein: CASSAEPWTGLDYGYTF. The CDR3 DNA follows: TGTGCCAGCAGCGCTGAACCTTGGACAGGGTTGGACTATGGCTACACCTTC.

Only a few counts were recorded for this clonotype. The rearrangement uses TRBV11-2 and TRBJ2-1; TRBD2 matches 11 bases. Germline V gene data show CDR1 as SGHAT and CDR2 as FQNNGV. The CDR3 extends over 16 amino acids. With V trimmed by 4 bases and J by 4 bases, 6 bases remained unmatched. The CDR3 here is CASSSETSGVYNEQFF. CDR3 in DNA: TGTGCCAGCAGCTCAGAGACTAGCGGGGTGTACAATGAGCAGTTCTTC.

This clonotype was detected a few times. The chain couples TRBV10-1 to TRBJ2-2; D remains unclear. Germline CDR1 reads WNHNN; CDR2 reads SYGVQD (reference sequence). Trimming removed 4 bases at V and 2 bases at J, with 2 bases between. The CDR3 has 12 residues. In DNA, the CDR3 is TGCGCCAGCAGTGGAAACACCGGGGAGCTGTTTTTT. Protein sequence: CASSGNTGELFF.

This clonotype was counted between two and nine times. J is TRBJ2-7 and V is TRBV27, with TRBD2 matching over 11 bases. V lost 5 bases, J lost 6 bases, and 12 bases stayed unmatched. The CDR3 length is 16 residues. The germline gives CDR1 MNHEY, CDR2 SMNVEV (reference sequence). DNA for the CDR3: TGTGCCAGCAGTCCCCGTGAACTAGCGGGAGTCTTCGAGCAGTACTTC. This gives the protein CASSPRELAGVFEQYF.

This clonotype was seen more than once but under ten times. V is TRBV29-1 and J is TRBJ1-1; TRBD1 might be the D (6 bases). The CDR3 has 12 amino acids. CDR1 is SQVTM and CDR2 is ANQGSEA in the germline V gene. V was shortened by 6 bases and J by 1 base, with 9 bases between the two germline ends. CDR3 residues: CSVQGQNTEAFF. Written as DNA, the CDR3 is TGCAGCGTGCAGGGACAGAACACTGAAGCTTTCTTT.

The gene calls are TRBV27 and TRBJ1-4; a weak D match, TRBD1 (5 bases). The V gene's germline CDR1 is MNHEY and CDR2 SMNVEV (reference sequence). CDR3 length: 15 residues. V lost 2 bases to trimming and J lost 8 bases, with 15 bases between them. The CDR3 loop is CASSLLGPTGEKLFF. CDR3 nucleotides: TGTGCCAGCAGTTTACTGGGACCGACCGGCGAAAAACTGTTTTTT.

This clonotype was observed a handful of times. The CDR3 DNA sequence: TGCAGCGTTGCAGGACAGGGAGATTTCAATCAGCCCCAGCATTTT. Protein product: CSVAGQGDFNQPQHF. The gene calls are TRBV29-1 and TRBJ1-5; 8 bases fit TRBD1. There are 15 residues in the CDR3. The germline V gene encodes CDR1 SQVTM and CDR2 ANQGSEA. With 4 bases clipped from V and 3 bases from J, the junction kept 8 bases outside the gene matches.

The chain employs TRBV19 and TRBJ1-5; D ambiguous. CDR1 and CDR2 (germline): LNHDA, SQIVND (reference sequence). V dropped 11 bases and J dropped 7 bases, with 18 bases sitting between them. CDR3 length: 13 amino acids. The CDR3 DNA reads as TGTGCCCGACCCCTTCGGGGATGCCAGCCCCAGCATTTT. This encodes CARPLRGCQPQHF.

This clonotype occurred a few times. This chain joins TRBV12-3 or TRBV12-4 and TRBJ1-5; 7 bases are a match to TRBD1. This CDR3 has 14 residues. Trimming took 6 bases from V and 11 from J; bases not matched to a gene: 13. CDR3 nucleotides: TGTGCCAGCAGCACTGACAGGGCAAGGTTGTCCCAGCATTTT. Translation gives CASSTDRARLSQHF.

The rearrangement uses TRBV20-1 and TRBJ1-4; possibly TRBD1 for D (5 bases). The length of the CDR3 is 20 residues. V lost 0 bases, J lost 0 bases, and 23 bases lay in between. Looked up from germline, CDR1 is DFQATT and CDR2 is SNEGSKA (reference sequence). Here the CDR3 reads CSARDPRGRRLVATNEKLFF. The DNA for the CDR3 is TGCAGTGCTAGAGACCCCCGGGGCAGGCGGTTAGTTGCAACTAATGAAAAACTGTTTTTT.

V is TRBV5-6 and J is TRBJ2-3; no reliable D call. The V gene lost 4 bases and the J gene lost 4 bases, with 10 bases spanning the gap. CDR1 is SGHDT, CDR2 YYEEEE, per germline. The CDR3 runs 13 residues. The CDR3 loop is CASSLTEPDTQYF. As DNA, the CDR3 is TGTGCCAGCAGCCTGACGGAACCAGATACGCAGTATTTT.

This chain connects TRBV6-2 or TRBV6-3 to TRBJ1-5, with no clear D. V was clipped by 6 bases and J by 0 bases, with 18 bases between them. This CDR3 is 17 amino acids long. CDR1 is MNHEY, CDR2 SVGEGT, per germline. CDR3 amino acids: CASSTSPPDYSNQPQHF. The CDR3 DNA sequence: TGTGCCAGCAGCACCTCTCCCCCGGATTATAGCAATCAGCCCCAGCATTTT.

This CDR3 is CASSQDWGSGTGANVLTF. CDR3 sequence (DNA): TGTGCCAGCAGCCAAGATTGGGGGTCTGGGACTGGGGCCAACGTCCTGACTTTC. The V gene is TRBV3-1, the J gene TRBJ2-6; D assignment may be TRBD1 or TRBD2 (5 bases each). Germline V gives CDR1 LGHDT, CDR2 YNNKEL (reference sequence). The CDR3 is 18 residues long. V was cut by 0 bases and J by 2 bases, with 14 bases left in between.